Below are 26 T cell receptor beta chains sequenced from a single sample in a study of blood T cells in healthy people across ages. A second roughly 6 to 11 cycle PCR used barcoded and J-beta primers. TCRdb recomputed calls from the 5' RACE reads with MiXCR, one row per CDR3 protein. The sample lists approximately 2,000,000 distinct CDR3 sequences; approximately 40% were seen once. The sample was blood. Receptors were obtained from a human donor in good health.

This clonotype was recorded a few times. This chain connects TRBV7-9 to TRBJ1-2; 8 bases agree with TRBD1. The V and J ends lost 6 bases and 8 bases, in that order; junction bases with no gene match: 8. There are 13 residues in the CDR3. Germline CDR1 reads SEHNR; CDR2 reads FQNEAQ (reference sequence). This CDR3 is CASRADREEGYTF. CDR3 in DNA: TGTGCCAGCAGAGCGGACAGGGAGGAAGGCTACACCTTC.

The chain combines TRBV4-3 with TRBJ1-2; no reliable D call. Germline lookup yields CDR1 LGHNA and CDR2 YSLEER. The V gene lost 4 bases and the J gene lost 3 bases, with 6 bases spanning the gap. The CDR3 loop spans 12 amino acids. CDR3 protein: CASSREDYGYTF. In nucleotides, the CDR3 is TGCGCCAGCAGCCGTGAGGACTATGGCTACACCTTC.

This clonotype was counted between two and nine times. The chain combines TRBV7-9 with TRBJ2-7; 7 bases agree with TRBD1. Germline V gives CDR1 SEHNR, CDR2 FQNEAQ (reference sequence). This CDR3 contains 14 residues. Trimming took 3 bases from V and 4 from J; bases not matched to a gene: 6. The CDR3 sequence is CASSFDRAAYEQYF. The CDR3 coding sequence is TGTGCCAGCAGCTTCGACAGGGCAGCTTACGAGCAGTACTTC.

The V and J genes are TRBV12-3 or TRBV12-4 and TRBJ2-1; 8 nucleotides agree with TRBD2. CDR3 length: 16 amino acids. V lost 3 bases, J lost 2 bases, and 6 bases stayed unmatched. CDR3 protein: CASSFRAGGTYNEQFF. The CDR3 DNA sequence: TGTGCCAGCAGTTTTCGGGCGGGGGGAACCTACAATGAGCAGTTCTTC.

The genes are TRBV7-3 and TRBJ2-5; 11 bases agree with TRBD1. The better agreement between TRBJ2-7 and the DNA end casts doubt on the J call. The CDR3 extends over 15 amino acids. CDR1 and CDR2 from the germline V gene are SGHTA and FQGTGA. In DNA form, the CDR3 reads TGTGCCAGCAGCTTACAGGGGACAGGGGGCTACGAGCAGTACTTC. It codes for CASSLQGTGGYEQYF.

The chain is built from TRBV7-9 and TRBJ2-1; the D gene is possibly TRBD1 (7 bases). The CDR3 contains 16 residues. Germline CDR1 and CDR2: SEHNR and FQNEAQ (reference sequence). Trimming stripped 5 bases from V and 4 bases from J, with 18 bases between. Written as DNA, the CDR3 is TGTGCCAGCAGCCTGGGGGCACAGGGGACTTACAATGAGCAGTTCTTC. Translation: CASSLGAQGTYNEQFF.

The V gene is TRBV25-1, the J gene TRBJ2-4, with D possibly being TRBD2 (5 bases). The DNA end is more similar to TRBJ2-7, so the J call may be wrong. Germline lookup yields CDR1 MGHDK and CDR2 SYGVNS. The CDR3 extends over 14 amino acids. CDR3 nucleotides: TGTGCCAGCTCTAAGAGGGTTTCGACCTACGAGCAGTACTTC. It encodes CASSKRVSTYEQYF.

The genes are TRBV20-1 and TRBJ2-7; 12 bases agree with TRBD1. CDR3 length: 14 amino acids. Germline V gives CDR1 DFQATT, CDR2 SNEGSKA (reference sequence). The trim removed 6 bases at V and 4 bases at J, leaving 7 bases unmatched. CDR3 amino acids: CSAAPGQGAYEQYF. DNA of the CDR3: TGCAGTGCCGCTCCGGGACAGGGGGCTTACGAGCAGTACTTC.

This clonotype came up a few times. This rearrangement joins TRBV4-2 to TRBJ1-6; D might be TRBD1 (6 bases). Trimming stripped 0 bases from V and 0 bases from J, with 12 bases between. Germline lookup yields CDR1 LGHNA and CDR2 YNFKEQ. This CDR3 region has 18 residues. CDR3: CASSQETRTVSYNSPLHF. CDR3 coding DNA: TGTGCCAGCAGCCAAGAGACTCGGACAGTCTCCTATAATTCACCCCTCCACTTT.

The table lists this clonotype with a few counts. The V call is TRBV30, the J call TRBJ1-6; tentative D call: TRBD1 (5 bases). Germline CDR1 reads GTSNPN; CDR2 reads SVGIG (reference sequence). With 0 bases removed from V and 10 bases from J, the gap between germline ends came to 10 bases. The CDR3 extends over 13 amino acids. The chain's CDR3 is CAWSVGGGSPLHF. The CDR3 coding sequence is TGTGCCTGGAGTGTCGGGGGAGGATCACCCCTCCACTTT. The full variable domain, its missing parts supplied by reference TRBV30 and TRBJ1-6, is SQTIHQWPATLVQPVGSPLSLECTVEGTSNPNLYWYRQAAGRGLQLLFYSVGIGQISSEVPQNLSASRPQDRQFILSSKKLLLSDSGFYLCAWSVGGGSPLHFGNGTRLTVT.

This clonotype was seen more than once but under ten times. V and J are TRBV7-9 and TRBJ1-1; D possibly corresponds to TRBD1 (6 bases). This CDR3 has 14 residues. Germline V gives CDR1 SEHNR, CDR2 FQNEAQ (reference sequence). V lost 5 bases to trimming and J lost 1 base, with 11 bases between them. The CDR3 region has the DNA TGTGCCAGCAGCCTGGGACACCCGAACACTGAAGCTTTCTTT. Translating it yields CASSLGHPNTEAFF.

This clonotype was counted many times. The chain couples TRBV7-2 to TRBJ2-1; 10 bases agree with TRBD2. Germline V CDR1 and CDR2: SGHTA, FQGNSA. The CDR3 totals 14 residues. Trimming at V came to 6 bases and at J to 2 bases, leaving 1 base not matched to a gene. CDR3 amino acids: CASRAGGPYNEQFF. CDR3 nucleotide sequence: TGTGCCAGCAGAGCGGGGGGGCCCTACAATGAGCAGTTCTTC.

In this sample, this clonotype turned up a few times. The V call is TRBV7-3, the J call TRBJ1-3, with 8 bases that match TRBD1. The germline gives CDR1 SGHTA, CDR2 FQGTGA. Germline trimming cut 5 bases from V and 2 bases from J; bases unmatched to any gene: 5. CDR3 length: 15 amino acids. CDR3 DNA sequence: TGTGCCAGCAGCCCTACAGGGGGAACTGGAAACACCATATATTTT. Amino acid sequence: CASSPTGGTGNTIYF.

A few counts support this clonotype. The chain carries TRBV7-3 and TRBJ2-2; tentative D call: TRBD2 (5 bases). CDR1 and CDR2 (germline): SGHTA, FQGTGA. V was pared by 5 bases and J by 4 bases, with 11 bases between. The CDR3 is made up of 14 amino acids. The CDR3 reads CASSPGDFTGELFF. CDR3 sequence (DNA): TGTGCCAGCAGCCCCGGGGATTTCACCGGGGAGCTGTTTTTT.

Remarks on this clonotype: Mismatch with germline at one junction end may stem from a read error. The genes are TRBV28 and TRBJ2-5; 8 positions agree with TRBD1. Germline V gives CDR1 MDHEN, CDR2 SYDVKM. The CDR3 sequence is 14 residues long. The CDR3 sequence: CASTRDRFQETQDF. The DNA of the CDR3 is TGTGCCAGCACCCGGGACAGGTTCCAAGAGACCCAGGACTTC.

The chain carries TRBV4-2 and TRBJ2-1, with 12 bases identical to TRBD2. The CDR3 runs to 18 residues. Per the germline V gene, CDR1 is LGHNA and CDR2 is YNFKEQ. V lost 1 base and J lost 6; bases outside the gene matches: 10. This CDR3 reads CASSQGLAGGPVTNEQFF. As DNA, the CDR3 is TGTGCCAGCAGCCAAGGGCTAGCGGGGGGGCCTGTCACCAATGAGCAGTTCTTC.

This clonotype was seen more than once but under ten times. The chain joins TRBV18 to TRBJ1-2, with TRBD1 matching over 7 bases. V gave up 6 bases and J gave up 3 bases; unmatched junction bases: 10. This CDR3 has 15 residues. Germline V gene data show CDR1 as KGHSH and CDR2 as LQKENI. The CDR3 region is CASSPTQGGDYGYTF. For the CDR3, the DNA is TGTGCCAGCTCGCCCACTCAGGGGGGCGACTATGGCTACACCTTC.

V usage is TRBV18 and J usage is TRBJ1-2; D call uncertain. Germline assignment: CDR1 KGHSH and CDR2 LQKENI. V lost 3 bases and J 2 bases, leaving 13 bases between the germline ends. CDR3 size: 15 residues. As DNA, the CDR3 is TGTGCCAGCTCACCTACAGTCGACATCAACTATGGCTACACCTTC. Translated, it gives CASSPTVDINYGYTF.

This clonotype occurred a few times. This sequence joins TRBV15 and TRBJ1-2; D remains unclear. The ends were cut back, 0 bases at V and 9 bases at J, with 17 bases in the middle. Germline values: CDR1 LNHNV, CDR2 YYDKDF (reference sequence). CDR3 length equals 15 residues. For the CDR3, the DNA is TGTGCCACCAGCAGAGATCGGAACGGATTACGTAGCTACACCTTC. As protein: CATSRDRNGLRSYTF.

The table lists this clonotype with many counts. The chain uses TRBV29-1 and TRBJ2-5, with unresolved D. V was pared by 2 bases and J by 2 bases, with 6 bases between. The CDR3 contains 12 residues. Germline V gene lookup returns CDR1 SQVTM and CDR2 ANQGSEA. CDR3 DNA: TGCAGCGTTGAAAACAGACAAGAGACCCAGTACTTC. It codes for CSVENRQETQYF. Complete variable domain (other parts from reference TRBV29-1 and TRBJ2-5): SAVISQKPSRDICQRGTSLTIQCQVDSQVTMMFWYRQQPGQSLTLIATANQGSEATYESGFVIDKFPISRPNLTFSTLTVSNMSPEDSSIYLCSVENRQETQYFGPGTRLLVL.

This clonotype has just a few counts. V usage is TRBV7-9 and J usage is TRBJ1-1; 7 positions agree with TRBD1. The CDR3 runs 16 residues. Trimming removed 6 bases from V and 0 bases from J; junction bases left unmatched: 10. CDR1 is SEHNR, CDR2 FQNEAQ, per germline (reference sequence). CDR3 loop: CASSSGQALMNTEAFF. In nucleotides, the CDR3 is TGTGCCAGCAGTTCTGGACAGGCCCTCATGAACACTGAAGCTTTCTTT. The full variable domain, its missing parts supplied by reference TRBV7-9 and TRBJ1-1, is DTGVSQNPRHKITKRGQNVTFRCDPISEHNRLYWYRQTLGQGPEFLTYFQNEAQLEKSRLLSDRFSAERPKGSFSTLEIQRTEQGDSAMYLCASSSGQALMNTEAFFGQGTRLTVV.

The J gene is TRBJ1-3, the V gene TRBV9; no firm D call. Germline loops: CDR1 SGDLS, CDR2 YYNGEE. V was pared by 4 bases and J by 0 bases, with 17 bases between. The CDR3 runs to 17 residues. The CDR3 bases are TGTGCCAGCAGCCCCGGGAACCGACCTTACTCTGGAAACACCATATATTTT. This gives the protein CASSPGNRPYSGNTIYF.

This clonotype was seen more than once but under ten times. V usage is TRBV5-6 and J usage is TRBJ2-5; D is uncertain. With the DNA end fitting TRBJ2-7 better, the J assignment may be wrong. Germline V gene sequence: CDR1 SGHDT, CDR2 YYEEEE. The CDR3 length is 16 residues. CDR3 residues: CASSLILPGGRSEQYF. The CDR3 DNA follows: TGTGCCAGCAGCTTGATCCTTCCCGGCGGACGTAGCGAGCAGTACTTC.

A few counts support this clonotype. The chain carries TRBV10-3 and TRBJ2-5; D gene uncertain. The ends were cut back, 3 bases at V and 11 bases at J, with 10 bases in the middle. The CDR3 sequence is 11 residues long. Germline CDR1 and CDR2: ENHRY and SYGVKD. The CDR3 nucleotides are TGTGCCATCAGTGAAGGTGCGGCGCAGTACTTC. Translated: CAISEGAAQYF.

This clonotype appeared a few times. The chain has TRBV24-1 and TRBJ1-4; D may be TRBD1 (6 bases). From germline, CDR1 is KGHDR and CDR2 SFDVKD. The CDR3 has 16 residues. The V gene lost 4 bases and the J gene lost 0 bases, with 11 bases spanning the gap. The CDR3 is CATSDSRTATNEKLFF. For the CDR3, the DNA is TGTGCCACCAGTGACTCCAGGACAGCAACTAATGAAAAACTGTTTTTT.

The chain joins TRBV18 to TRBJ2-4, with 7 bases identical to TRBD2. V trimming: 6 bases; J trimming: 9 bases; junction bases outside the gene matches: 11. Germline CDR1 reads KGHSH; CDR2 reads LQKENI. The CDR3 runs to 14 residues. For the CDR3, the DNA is TGTGCCAGCTCTCCCCAGGTGGGGGGGACCATTCAGTACTTC. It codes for CASSPQVGGTIQYF.